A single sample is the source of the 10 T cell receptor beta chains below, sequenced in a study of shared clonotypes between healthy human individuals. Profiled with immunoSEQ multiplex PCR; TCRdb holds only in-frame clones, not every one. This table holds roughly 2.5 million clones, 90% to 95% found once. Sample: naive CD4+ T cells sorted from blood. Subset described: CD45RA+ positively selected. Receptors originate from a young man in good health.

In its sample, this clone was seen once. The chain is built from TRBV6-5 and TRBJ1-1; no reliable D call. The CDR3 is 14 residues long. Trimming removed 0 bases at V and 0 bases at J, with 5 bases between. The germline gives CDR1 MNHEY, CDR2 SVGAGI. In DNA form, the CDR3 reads TGTGCCAGCAGTTACTCTAGGATGAACACTGAAGCTTTCTTT. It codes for CASSYSRMNTEAFF.

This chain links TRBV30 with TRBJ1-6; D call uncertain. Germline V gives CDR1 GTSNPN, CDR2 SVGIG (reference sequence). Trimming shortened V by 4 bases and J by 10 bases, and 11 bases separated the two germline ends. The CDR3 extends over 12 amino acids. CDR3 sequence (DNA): TGTGCCTGGACCCGGCCAGTATCACCCCTCCACTTT. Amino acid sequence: CAWTRPVSPLHF.

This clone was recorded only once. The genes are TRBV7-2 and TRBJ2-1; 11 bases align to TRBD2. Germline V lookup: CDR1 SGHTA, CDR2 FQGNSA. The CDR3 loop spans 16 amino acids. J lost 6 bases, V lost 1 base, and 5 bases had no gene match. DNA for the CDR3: TGTGCCAGCAGCTTAGGGGTGGGGACTAGCGGCAATGAGCAGTTCTTC. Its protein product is CASSLGVGTSGNEQFF. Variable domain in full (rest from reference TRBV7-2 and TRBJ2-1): GAGVSQSPSNKVTEKGKDVELRCDPISGHTALYWYRQSLGQGLEFLIYFQGNSAPDKSGLPSDRFSAERTGGSVSTLTIQRTQQEDSAVYLCASSLGVGTSGNEQFFGPGTRLTVL.

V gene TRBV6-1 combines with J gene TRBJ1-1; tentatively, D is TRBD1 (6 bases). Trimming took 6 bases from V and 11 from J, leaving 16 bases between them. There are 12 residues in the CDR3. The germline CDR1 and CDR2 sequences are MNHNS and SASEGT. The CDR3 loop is CASRPNRDNAFF. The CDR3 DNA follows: TGTGCCAGCAGGCCCAACAGGGATAACGCTTTCTTT.

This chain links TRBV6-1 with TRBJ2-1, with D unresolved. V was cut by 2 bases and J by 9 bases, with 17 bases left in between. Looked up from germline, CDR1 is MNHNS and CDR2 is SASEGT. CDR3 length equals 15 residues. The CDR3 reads CASSEMQAFLPEQFF. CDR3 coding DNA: TGTGCCAGCAGTGAAATGCAGGCTTTTCTTCCTGAGCAGTTCTTC.

For the CDR3, the DNA is TGTGCCAGCAGCCAAGATGGGACAGTGACGGATGAAAAACTGTTTTTT. Protein: CASSQDGTVTDEKLFF. The V gene is TRBV14, the J gene TRBJ1-4; 7 bases are a match to TRBD1. This CDR3 has 16 residues. V shed 0 bases and J 6 bases; nucleotides not matched to a gene: 7. CDR1 is SGHDN and CDR2 is FVKESK in the germline V gene.

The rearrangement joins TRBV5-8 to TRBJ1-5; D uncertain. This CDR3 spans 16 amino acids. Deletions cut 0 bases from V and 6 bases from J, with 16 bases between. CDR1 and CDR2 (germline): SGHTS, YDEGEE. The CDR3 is CASSLVFGVGSQPQHF. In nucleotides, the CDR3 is TGTGCCAGCAGCTTGGTATTTGGAGTAGGGAGTCAGCCCCAGCATTTT.

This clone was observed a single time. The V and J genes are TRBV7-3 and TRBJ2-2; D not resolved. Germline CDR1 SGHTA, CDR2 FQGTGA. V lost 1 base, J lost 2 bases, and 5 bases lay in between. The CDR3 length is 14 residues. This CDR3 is CASSLKVNTGELFF. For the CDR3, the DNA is TGTGCCAGCAGCTTAAAGGTCAACACCGGGGAGCTGTTTTTT. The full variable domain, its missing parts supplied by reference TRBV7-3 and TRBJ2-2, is GAGVSQTPSNKVTEKGKYVELRCDPISGHTALYWYRQSLGQGPEFLIYFQGTGAADDSGLPNDRFFAVRPEGSVSTLKIQRTERGDSAVYLCASSLKVNTGELFFGEGSRLTVL.

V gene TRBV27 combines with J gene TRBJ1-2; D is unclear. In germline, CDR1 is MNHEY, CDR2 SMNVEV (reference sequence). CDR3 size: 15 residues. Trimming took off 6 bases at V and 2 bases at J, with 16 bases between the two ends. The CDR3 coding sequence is TGTGCCAGCAGCCCGATCCGCGTAGGGAACTATGGCTACACCTTC. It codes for CASSPIRVGNYGYTF.

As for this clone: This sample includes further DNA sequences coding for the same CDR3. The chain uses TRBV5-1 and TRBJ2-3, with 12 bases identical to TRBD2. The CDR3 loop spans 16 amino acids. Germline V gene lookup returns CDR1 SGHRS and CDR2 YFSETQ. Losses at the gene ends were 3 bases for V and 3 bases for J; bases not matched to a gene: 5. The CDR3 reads CASSSSGTSGTDTQYF. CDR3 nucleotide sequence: TGCGCCAGCAGCTCCTCCGGGACTAGCGGGACAGATACGCAGTATTTT. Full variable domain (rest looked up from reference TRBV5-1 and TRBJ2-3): KAGVTQTPRYLIKTRGQQVTLSCSPISGHRSVSWYQQTPGQGLQFLFEYFSETQRNKGNFPGRFSGRQFSNSRSEMNVSTLELGDSALYLCASSSSGTSGTDTQYFGPGTRLTVL.